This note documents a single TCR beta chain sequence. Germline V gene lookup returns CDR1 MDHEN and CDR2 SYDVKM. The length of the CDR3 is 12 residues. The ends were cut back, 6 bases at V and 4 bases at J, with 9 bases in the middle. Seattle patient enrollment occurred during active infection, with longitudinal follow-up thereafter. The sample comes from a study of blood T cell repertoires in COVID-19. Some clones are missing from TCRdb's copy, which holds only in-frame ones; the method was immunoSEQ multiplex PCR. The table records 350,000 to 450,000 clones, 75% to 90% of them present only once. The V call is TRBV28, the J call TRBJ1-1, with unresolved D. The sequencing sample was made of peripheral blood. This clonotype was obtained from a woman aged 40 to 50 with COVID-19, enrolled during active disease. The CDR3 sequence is CASREGITEAFF. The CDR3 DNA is TGTGCCAGCAGGGAGGGAATCACTGAAGCTTTCTTT. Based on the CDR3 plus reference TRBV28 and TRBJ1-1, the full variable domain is DVKVTQSSRYLVKRTGEKVFLECVQDMDHENMFWYRQDPGLGLRLIYFSYDVKMKEKGDIPEGYSVSREKKERFSLILESASTNQTSMYLCASREGITEAFFGQGTRLTVV.